Following are 28 T cell receptor beta chains from one sample sequenced in a study of blood T cells in healthy people across ages (dated by TCRdb to between 2014 and 2017). The method was 5' RACE. Sequencing instrument: Illumina HiSeq 2500. A second 7 to 11 cycle PCR used a sample-barcoded 5' primer and a J-beta primer mix. TCRdb reanalyzed the raw reads on its own, using fastp at Q25 for trimming and MiXCR for clone calling, and kept in-frame beta chains. All rows with the same CDR3 protein become a single entry with the most common DNA and genes. The sample contains about a million distinct CDR3 sequences, around two fifths of them found a single time. Of the sample, 13% is held by the ten largest clones. The source material was blood. The source of these receptors is a man aged 18-30 years in good health.

This clonotype turned up a few times. The gene calls are TRBV5-6 and TRBJ2-4; perhaps TRBD1 as D (6 bases). The CDR3 consists of 18 residues. Germline assignment: CDR1 SGHDT and CDR2 YYEEEE. V lost 1 base, J lost 2 bases, and 19 bases lay in between. The CDR3 loop reads CASSLMARGLTPKNIQYF. CDR3 sequence (DNA): TGTGCCAGCAGCTTGATGGCCAGGGGATTAACTCCCAAAAACATTCAGTACTTC.

The rearrangement joins TRBV12-3 or TRBV12-4 to TRBJ1-2; D gene ambiguous. This CDR3 has 12 residues. Deletions cut 5 bases from V and 6 bases from J, with 10 bases between. This CDR3 reads CASSLWGDGYTF. CDR3 in DNA: TGTGCCAGCAGTCTCTGGGGAGATGGCTACACCTTC.

In its sample, this clonotype was seen once. A read error may explain this, as a much larger clone is one base away. The chain is built from TRBV3-1 and TRBJ2-5, with D tentatively TRBD1 (5 bases). V was pared by 1 base and J by 11 bases, with 20 bases between. The CDR3 contains 15 residues. Germline loops: CDR1 LGHDT, CDR2 YNNKEL (reference sequence). The CDR3: CASSQVASGADEQYF. DNA of the CDR3: TGTGCCAGCAGCCAAGTGGCTAGTGGGGCCGATGAGCAGTACTTC.

The chain joins TRBV20-1 to TRBJ2-7; TRBD2 aligns across 9 bases. The V gene end was trimmed by 5 bases and the J gene end by 2 bases; junction bases not matched to a gene: 7. Germline V gene data show CDR1 as DFQATT and CDR2 as SNEGSKA (reference sequence). The CDR3 runs 14 residues. Here the CDR3 DNA reads TGCAGTGCTTCTTCTAGCGGGGTTACCTACGAGCAGTACTTC. The encoded protein is CSASSSGVTYEQYF.

V is TRBV7-9 and J is TRBJ1-5; TRBD1 matches at 7 bases. Germline V gives CDR1 SEHNR, CDR2 FQNEAQ (reference sequence). Trimming cost V 4 bases and J 6 bases; bases outside gene matches: 15. This CDR3 is built from 17 residues. DNA of the CDR3: TGTGCCAGCAGCTGGGCCCCGACAGGGCTGGTCGCTCAGCCCCAGCATTTT. Residues: CASSWAPTGLVAQPQHF.

For this clonotype: A read error is possible here, since a much larger clone lies one base away. J is TRBJ2-1 and V is TRBV29-1; D tentatively fits TRBD1 or TRBD2 (5 bases each). The CDR3 is 15 residues long. Trimming took off 4 bases at V and 6 bases at J, with 19 bases between the two ends. Germline CDR1 and CDR2: SQVTM and ANQGSEA. Here the CDR3 reads CSVGFGGKIRNEQFF. In nucleotides, the CDR3 is TGCAGCGTTGGATTTGGGGGAAAAATTCGCAATGAGCAGTTCTTC.

This clonotype was detected many times. This chain uses TRBV6-4 with TRBJ2-3, with D maybe TRBD2 (7 bases). V was pared by 3 bases and J by 2 bases, with 9 bases between. CDR3 length: 14 amino acids. Germline CDR1 and CDR2: MRHNA and SNTAGT. The CDR3 nucleotides are TGTGCCAGCAGTGAGGGGGGGGCCACAGATACGCAGTATTTT. Translating it yields CASSEGGATDTQYF.

V and J are TRBV20-1 and TRBJ2-3; D uncertain. Germline loops: CDR1 DFQATT, CDR2 SNEGSKA (reference sequence). The CDR3 covers 13 residues. V gave up 3 bases and J gave up 0 bases, with 7 bases separating them. The CDR3 bases are TGCAGTGCTAGCGGCCAAAGCACAGATACGCAGTATTTT. This codes for CSASGQSTDTQYF.

DNA for the CDR3: TGCGCCAGCAGCTTGGCGTTGAGGACAGAAGATCCCGGGGAGCTGTTTTTT. The encoded protein is CASSLALRTEDPGELFF. The V and J genes are TRBV5-1 and TRBJ2-2; D is perhaps TRBD1 (6 bases). The CDR3 has 17 amino acids. Per germline, CDR1 SGHRS and CDR2 YFSETQ. The V and J ends lost 0 bases and 6 bases respectively, with 18 bases between them.

The CDR3 region is CASVRSGNTIYF. Written as DNA, the CDR3 is TGTGCCAGCGTTAGGTCGGGAAACACCATATATTTT. The rearrangement uses TRBV12-3 or TRBV12-4 and TRBJ1-3; D not certain. This CDR3 has 12 amino acids. V was shortened by 8 bases and J by 4 bases, with 9 bases between the two germline ends.

The V call is TRBV4-3, the J call TRBJ1-3; D call uncertain. Germline assignment: CDR1 LGHNA and CDR2 YSLEER. The CDR3 is 16 amino acids. Deletions cut 0 bases from V and 0 bases from J, with 9 bases between. CDR3 in amino acids: CASSQESGHSGNTIYF. As DNA, the CDR3 is TGCGCCAGCAGCCAAGAATCCGGCCACTCTGGAAACACCATATATTTT.

The rearrangement uses TRBV27 and TRBJ1-3; D not certain. The V end was cut by 2 bases, the J end by 4 bases, with 12 bases between. This CDR3 is built from 15 residues. Germline CDR1 and CDR2: MNHEY and SMNVEV (reference sequence). The CDR3: CASSLTGQAGNTIYF. In DNA form, the CDR3 reads TGTGCCAGCAGTTTAACGGGCCAAGCGGGAAACACCATATATTTT.

The chain couples TRBV7-2 to TRBJ2-2; TRBD2 matches at 7 bases. CDR1 and CDR2 from the germline V gene are SGHTA and FQGNSA. The CDR3 has 18 amino acids. After removal of 1 base from V and 1 base from J, the junction contained 9 bases not matched to a gene. The CDR3 here is CASSLVSLAERNTGELFF. The CDR3 DNA is TGTGCCAGCAGCTTAGTCTCCCTAGCGGAGAGGAACACCGGGGAGCTGTTTTTT.

This clonotype was observed a handful of times. Written as DNA, the CDR3 is TGTGCCAGCAGTGAATTTGGAGACAATCAGCCCCAGCATTTT. Translation: CASSEFGDNQPQHF. The chain is built from TRBV25-1 and TRBJ1-5; D is undetermined. V shed 1 base and J shed 3 bases, with 7 bases lying between them. Germline values: CDR1 MGHDK, CDR2 SYGVNS. The length of the CDR3 is 14 residues.

The chain links TRBV6-2 or TRBV6-3 to TRBJ2-3; TRBD2 matches 11 bases. The CDR3 runs to 15 residues. J was trimmed by 4 bases and V by 6 bases; bases with no gene match: 6. Per the germline V gene, CDR1 is MNHEY and CDR2 is SVGEGT. The CDR3 region is CASRVTSGGPDTQYF. The CDR3, as DNA: TGTGCCAGCAGGGTCACTAGCGGGGGCCCAGATACGCAGTATTTT.

CDR3 DNA sequence: TGCGCCAGCAGCAGGGAGGCTGAGCAGTACTTC. This translates into CASSREAEQYF. The rearrangement joins TRBV5-1 to TRBJ2-7; possibly TRBD2 for D (6 bases). V lost 4 bases to trimming and J lost 7 bases, with 9 bases between them. Germline V gives CDR1 SGHRS, CDR2 YFSETQ. The CDR3 totals 11 residues.

This clonotype was seen a handful of times. The V call is TRBV27, the J call TRBJ1-2, with TRBD1 as a possible D gene (5 bases). Between the trimmed V and J ends, which lost 6 bases and 5 bases, there was a span of 16 bases. Germline lookup yields CDR1 MNHEY and CDR2 SMNVEV (reference sequence). The CDR3 extends over 14 amino acids. This CDR3 is CASRGRGTSYGYTF. In DNA, the CDR3 is TGTGCCAGCAGGGGACGGGGGACTTCTTATGGCTACACCTTC.

A word on this clonotype: Compared with germline, one end of the junction differs, possibly owing to a read error. The V and J genes are TRBV2 and TRBJ2-1; 13 positions agree with TRBD2. This CDR3 contains 15 residues. From germline, CDR1 is SNHLY and CDR2 FYNNEI. CDR3 sequence: CASTLLAGGPNEHFF. CDR3 nucleotides: TGTGCCAGCACCCTACTAGCGGGGGGGCCGAATGAGCACTTCTTC.

V and J are TRBV7-9 and TRBJ2-2; D not resolved. V was clipped by 0 bases and J by 4 bases, with 9 bases between them. The CDR3 spans 15 residues. CDR1 is SEHNR and CDR2 is FQNEAQ in the germline V gene (reference sequence). The CDR3 DNA reads as TGTGCCAGCAGCTTAGCAGGGTCTCTCACCGGGGAGCTGTTTTTT. Protein sequence: CASSLAGSLTGELFF.

This clonotype came up a few times. The chain couples TRBV20-1 to TRBJ2-5; weak D call: TRBD2 (5 bases). This CDR3 has 14 amino acids. In germline, CDR1 is DFQATT, CDR2 SNEGSKA (reference sequence). The V end lost 3 bases, the J end lost 9 bases, and 20 bases lay between the germline ends. The CDR3 nucleotides are TGCAGTGCTAGTCGGACCGGGAAAATGATGGCCCAGTACTTC. Translation gives CSASRTGKMMAQYF.

The chain links TRBV20-1 to TRBJ1-2, with D possibly being TRBD1 (5 bases). This CDR3 is built from 18 residues. V shed 3 bases and J shed 5 bases, with 28 bases lying between them. Germline CDR1 DFQATT, CDR2 SNEGSKA (reference sequence). The CDR3 protein is CSARGPGRPISFSYGYTF. Written as DNA, the CDR3 is TGCAGTGCTAGGGGGCCCGGACGGCCGATTAGCTTCTCTTATGGCTACACCTTC.

The J gene is TRBJ2-5, the V gene TRBV6-1; the D gene is possibly TRBD2 (6 bases). Germline V CDR1 and CDR2: MNHNS, SASEGT. The CDR3 has 16 amino acids. Trimming removed 7 bases at V and 1 base at J, with 19 bases between. The CDR3 nucleotides are TGTGCCAGCACTCCAGTCGGGGGTGCTAGCCAAGAGACCCAGTACTTC. Translating it yields CASTPVGGASQETQYF.

Note on this clonotype: One base away lies a much larger clone, so this may be a sequencing read error. This chain uses TRBV4-1 with TRBJ2-1, with D perhaps matching TRBD2 (6 bases). CDR1 and CDR2 (germline): MGHRA, YSYEKL. This CDR3 comprises 16 residues. V lost 2 bases to trimming and J lost 0 bases, with 11 bases between them. The chain's CDR3 is CASSQTSRISYNEQFF. The CDR3 nucleotides read TGCGCCAGCAGCCAAACTAGCCGAATCTCCTACAATGAGCAGTTCTTC.

DNA for the CDR3: TGTGCCAGCAGCGCAGGACTAGCACTCAAATACAATGAGCAGTTCTTC. This translates into CASSAGLALKYNEQFF. The chain has TRBV9 and TRBJ2-1, with TRBD2 identical over 8 bases. The germline CDR1 and CDR2 sequences are SGDLS and YYNGEE. The junction had 9 bases not matched to a gene; V was cut back by 3 bases and J by 4 bases. CDR3 length: 16 amino acids.

This clonotype occurred a few times. The chain links TRBV9 to TRBJ2-3; D is possibly TRBD1 (5 bases). Germline V gene lookup returns CDR1 SGDLS and CDR2 YYNGEE. The V end lost 6 bases, the J end lost 2 bases, and 13 bases lay between the germline ends. CDR3 size: 14 residues. The CDR3 DNA is TGTGCCAGCAACCAGGGTGGACCCACAGATACGCAGTATTTT. Its translation: CASNQGGPTDTQYF.

This clonotype occurred many times. This chain uses TRBV4-1 with TRBJ1-4; maybe TRBD1 (6 bases). Germline CDR1 is MGHRA and CDR2 is YSYEKL. This CDR3 is 14 amino acids long. The V end lost 3 bases, the J end lost 6 bases, and 11 bases lay between the germline ends. CDR3 sequence reads: CASSHRQVDEKLFF. CDR3 sequence (DNA): TGCGCCAGCAGCCACCGACAGGTGGATGAAAAACTGTTTTTT.

This clonotype was recorded a few times. This chain uses TRBV4-3 with TRBJ2-1; D uncertain. Trimming removed 0 bases at V and 8 bases at J, with 11 bases between. The length of the CDR3 is 14 residues. Germline V gene data show CDR1 as LGHNA and CDR2 as YSLEER. The CDR3 loop reads CASSQDDSVDEQFF. In nucleotides, the CDR3 is TGCGCCAGCAGCCAAGACGATTCGGTCGATGAGCAGTTCTTC.

In this sample, this clonotype turned up a few times. This chain links TRBV6-2 or TRBV6-3 with TRBJ1-2; 8 bases fit TRBD1. The CDR3 length is 14 residues. CDR1 and CDR2 (germline): MNHEY, SVGEGT. V was pared by 2 bases and J by 8 bases, with 7 bases of the junction left unmatched. CDR3: CASSYPGQGGGYTF. CDR3 coding DNA: TGTGCCAGCAGTTACCCCGGACAGGGCGGGGGCTACACCTTC.